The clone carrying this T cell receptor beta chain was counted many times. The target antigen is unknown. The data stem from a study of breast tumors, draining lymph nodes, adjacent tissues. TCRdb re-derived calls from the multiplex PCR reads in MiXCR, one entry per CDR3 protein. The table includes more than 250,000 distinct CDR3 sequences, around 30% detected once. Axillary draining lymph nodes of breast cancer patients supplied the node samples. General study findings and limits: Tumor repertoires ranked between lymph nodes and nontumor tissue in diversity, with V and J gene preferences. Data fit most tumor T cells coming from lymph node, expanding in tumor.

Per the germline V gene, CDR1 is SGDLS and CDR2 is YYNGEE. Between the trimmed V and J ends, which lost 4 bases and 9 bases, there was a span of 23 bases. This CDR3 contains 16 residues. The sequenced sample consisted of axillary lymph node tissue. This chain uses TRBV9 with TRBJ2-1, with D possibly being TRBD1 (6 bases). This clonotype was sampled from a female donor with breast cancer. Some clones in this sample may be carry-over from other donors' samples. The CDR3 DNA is TGTGCCAGCAGCTCAGGGGCCCTCCCTGGGATGGGTGAGCAGTTCTTC. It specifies CASSSGALPGMGEQFF.